The TCR beta chain under discussion was sequenced for a study of cytomegalovirus exposure and HLA in healthy donors (dated by TCRdb to about 2017). Regarding the research as a whole: An earlier analysis of several hundred of the donors reported about 250 Gb of sequence data and 117 million unique TCR beta sequences from about 200 million T cells. An early release that covered some 630 HLA-typed donors contained about 290 gigabases of sequencing data and 80 million or so unique TCR sequences. The genetic ancestry cluster associated with self-reported Caucasian donors included 65% to 90% of the 300 to 400 genotyped donors. The study was designed to test whether signatures of past pathogen exposure could be identified by cataloging public T cell receptors. The study profiled the T cell repertoires of approximately 700 subjects by immunosequencing and related them to cytomegalovirus serostatus. Besides the first cohort of more than 650 subjects, a separate validation cohort made up of over 95 different subjects was used. To predict cytomegalovirus infection status, the study brought together high-throughput TCR immunosequencing, statistical association of individual TCRs with disease status, and machine learning. A later analysis re-examined previously published TCR beta repertoires from 500 to 700 donors and added high-resolution HLA genotyping to investigate patterns of TCR occurrence. The later analysis used no new phenotypic data to find candidate immune exposures, relying instead on TCR beta sequences and their occurrence across donors. An earlier analysis of fewer than 750 of the donors used high-throughput TCR beta sequencing to judge whether each TCR beta V gene segment behaved as functional or pseudogenic. Donor age, sex, ethnicity and CMV serostatus were compiled together with the repertoire data. A later genetic analysis used genome-wide SNP genotypes for 398 of the 666 donors, treating that subset as a discovery cohort. Every discovery cohort repertoire had been produced on one sequencing platform. Class I and class II HLA loci were covered by the typing at four-digit resolution. Typing coverage differed by locus: A, B, C, DRB1 and DQB1 were typed in about 620-630 donors, DQA1 in roughly 510, DPA1 in around 580, and DPB1 in around 440. Roughly five DR-DQ haplotypes were handled as single units for association and clustering, since linkage in the cohort was strong. On average, 235,054 unique TCR beta nucleotide sequences were sequenced per donor among a few hundred genotyped donors of the cohort, with roughly 18% of those sequences being non-productive. What the research found in general, with its limitations: Correlated functional status among segregating V segments might be attributable to linkage disequilibrium, but an unknown experimental factor could not be ruled out. In the study, approximately 150 TCR beta chains were listed as associated with cytomegalovirus. In a later analysis, 15,000 to 20,000 TCR beta sequences were associated with specific HLA alleles at a false discovery rate of 0.05. Compared with equally common non-associated chains, HLA-associated TCR beta chains in a later analysis were more clonally expanded and had lower generation probabilities. A later analysis found that most CMV-associated TCR beta chains appeared HLA-restricted, with HLA associations seemingly driven largely by CMV exposure. The earlier analysis of some 540 of the donors excluded around 17 rarely observed V segments, including chromosome 9 orphons, because counts were too low. The authors suggested that the approach could potentially be generalized to other disease states and immunological phenotypes. HLA typing was unavailable for some donors at each locus, so association tests used only the typed subset. Some IMGT-functional V segments, including TRBV6-2 and TRBV6-3, could not be told apart with the 87-base-pair reads, so those segments were excluded. In this cohort, only TCR beta chains were sequenced, and detectable features were limited by the absence of alpha or paired-chain data. A later genetic analysis reported fewer N-insertions in productive TCRs among donors in an Asian-associated ancestry cluster than the roughly 670-donor mean. V-gene and J-gene trimming of TCR beta chains was associated with a missense DCLRE1C variant in a later genetic analysis, and the association was replicated in an independent cohort. In a later analysis, the rate of TCR association differed among HLA loci, with DRB1 alleles having the most associated TCRs and HLA-C alleles having the fewest. An earlier analysis of around 500 of the donors showed that most TCR beta V segments appeared in productive rearrangements either about 90% or about 30% of the time, which broadly matched IMGT annotations. Assigning TCR associations to individual alleles was difficult when HLA alleles, especially DR and DQ, strongly co-occurred. A cluster of highly shared sequence variants was judged likely to be a technical artifact of the sequencing pipeline. A further reported finding was that TCR beta sequences accurately predicted the HLA-A and HLA-B alleles for most subjects in the first cohort. A few of the identified cytomegalovirus-associated TCR beta chains were confirmed in vitro to be specific for cytomegalovirus antigens. Most TCR sequences were observed very rarely across donors, whereas some public TCRs were present in many individuals. Cytomegalovirus status was reported to be diagnosed by the classifier with high specificity and sensitivity in both the original and validation cohorts. Roughly uniform sequencing depth across donors was assumed in presence/absence analyses, although this assumption may not hold. Several of the top co-occurrence clusters appeared to be linked to parvovirus B19, influenza, CMV and Epstein-Barr virus, according to a later analysis. For the cohort, immune exposure information was limited to CMV serostatus.

In the germline V gene, CDR1 corresponds to SGHVS and CDR2 to FNYEAQ. V was cut back by 4 bases and J by 1 base, leaving a gap of 14 bases between them. The CDR3, cysteine through phenylalanine, is 16 amino acids long. The CDR3 DNA has 48 bases and is translated from base 1. As to this clone: Its target antigen remains unknown. No much larger clonotype is one base removed from it; base qualities were not supplied.

The protocol used for the library was the immunoSEQ multiplex PCR assay. For the multiplex PCR, a mixture combining 60 forward primers for TCR Vbeta segments and 13 reverse primers for TCR Jbeta segments was used. The CDR3 region of rearranged TCR beta genes was amplified from genomic DNA with a multiplex PCR assay. The Illumina HiSeq System was used to sequence the amplified TCR beta libraries as 87-base-pair reads. The authors processed their data as follows. A later analysis tallied around 82 million unique TCR beta chains across the 666 repertoires, and around 10 million of those chains were shared by two or more donors. Raw reads were error-corrected and collapsed into unique sequences by a nearest-neighbor algorithm in which closely related sequences were merged to remove PCR and sequencing errors. Alignment of CDR3 sequences to IMGT reference sequences was used to assign V, D and J gene segments. For a sequence to be retained, a match of at least six nucleotides was required to both a V gene segment and a J gene segment. A rearrangement counted as productive if the CDR3 had no stop codons and remained in frame with V and J, and every other rearrangement counted as non-productive. Following IMGT convention, CDR3 was defined as the stretch from the second conserved V-encoded cysteine to the conserved J-encoded phenylalanine. The earlier analysis of some 550 of the donors excluded any sequence lacking an unambiguous match to a single V gene segment. An earlier analysis of a few hundred of the donors classified V segments as functional when productive rearrangements were above 56.7% and as segregating when the standard deviation between donors was above 5%. A statistical classification framework was developed to diagnose cytomegalovirus status using the catalog of TCR beta chain sequences. In a later analysis, V and J genes were assigned by comparing TCR nucleotide sequences against IMGT/GENE-DB human TR gene sequences. In a later analysis, CDR3 sequences and most-parsimonious VDJ recombination scenarios were assigned using the TCRdist pipeline. In a later analysis, every TCR beta chain was defined by the combination of its CDR3 amino acid sequence and its V-gene family, and reads without a unique V-gene family were dropped. To address suspected cross-contamination and a sequencing artifact, a later analysis removed around 600 highly shared, low-generation-probability nucleotide sequences. In a later analysis, a clonal expansion index for each public chain was calculated from normalized within-repertoire ranks of inferred template counts. Generation probabilities in a later analysis came from a VDJ recombination model fitted to out-of-frame rearrangements, and those results were checked against IGoR. In a later analysis, hypergeometric tests were used to score TCR-TCR, TCR-HLA and TCR-CMV co-occurrence, with a repertoire-size bias correction applied to TCR pairs. A later analysis estimated false discovery rates by permuting HLA or CMV assignments 20 times. In a later analysis, co-occurring TCRs were grouped using DBSCAN, and TCRdist sequence similarity was added for clustering within HLA-allele-positive subsets. Repertoires with fewer than 30,000 or more than 120,000 public chains were left out of co-occurrence clustering, as were a few repertoires with anomalous nucleotide sharing. TCRdb obtained this table from immuneACCESS and retained in-frame rearrangements with V and J assigned. These tables miss some clones; where compared with another copy, unresolved V genes account for less than half of the shortfall, and the remainder is unexplained. V, J and clone size were drawn from that table, and D and trimming were deduced from the DNA. The sample includes about 110,000 clones, with about three quarters observed a single time. About 5% of the sample lies in the top ten.

The cohort consisted of hundreds of healthy bone marrow donors. Cohort members were all nominally healthy when sampled, although unrecorded immune exposures were likely present. The donor tested CMV seronegative and was one of the 352 seronegative cohort members. Every donor gave a peripheral blood sample, and the peripheral blood mononuclear cells from that sample were used for TCR beta sequencing. The Qiagen DNeasy Blood Extraction Kit was used to extract genomic DNA from the blood cell samples. Input material: PBMCs. The chain was built from TRBV7-6 and TRBJ2-1; perhaps TRBD2 is the D gene, with 6 bases matching. The receptor's source is a male donor in good health and CMV-seronegative. The CDR3 reads CASSSPPGLSYNEQFF. The DNA sequence follows: TGTGCCAGCAGCTCCCCGCCGGGACTGTCCTACAATGAGCAGTTCTTC.